Shown below are 20 T cell receptor beta chains from a single sample sequenced in a study of T cell repertoires in cytomegalovirus infection. Via MiXCR, TCRdb re-called the reads, giving one row per CDR3 protein. The sample has more than 400,000 distinct CDR3 sequences, about 30% seen once. Sequenced input: PBMCs. The origin of the receptors is a human donor in good health (CMV status not recorded). Some clones in this sample may be carry-over from other donors' samples.

There are a few counts of this clonotype. The CDR3 coding sequence is TGTGCCAGCAGCGAACGACTCACAGATACGCAGTATTTT. This codes for CASSERLTDTQYF. This sequence joins TRBV11-2 and TRBJ2-3, with D hard to call. CDR1 is SGHAT and CDR2 is FQNNGV in the germline V gene. The CDR3 spans 13 residues. Trimming took 5 bases from V and 2 from J, leaving 8 bases between them.

The chain employs TRBV12-3 or TRBV12-4 and TRBJ1-1; possible D gene TRBD1, 5 bases. CDR3 length: 13 residues. Trimming took off 11 bases at V and 0 bases at J, with 13 bases between the two ends. The DNA of the CDR3 is TGTGCCTCGAGGACACTAATGAACACTGAAGCTTTCTTT. This gives the protein CASRTLMNTEAFF.

A few counts support this clonotype. The chain has TRBV4-2 and TRBJ1-5; D call uncertain. Looked up from germline, CDR1 is LGHNA and CDR2 is YNFKEQ. The CDR3 extends over 13 amino acids. Trimming removed 0 bases at V and 6 bases at J, with 6 bases between. CDR3 residues: CASSQDMSQPQHF. CDR3 nucleotide sequence: TGTGCCAGCAGCCAAGATATGAGTCAGCCCCAGCATTTT.

This clonotype was counted between two and nine times. The junction does not match germline at one end; this may be a read error. This chain joins TRBV7-6 and TRBJ1-6; D gene uncertain. Germline values: CDR1 SGHVS, CDR2 FNYEAQ. The CDR3 spans 15 residues. CDR3 nucleotides: TGTGCCAACAGCACCGACCAAGGAGATAATTCACCCCTCCACTTT. It is translated as CANSTDQGDNSPLHF.

The chain links TRBV12-3 or TRBV12-4 to TRBJ1-5; D is undetermined. This CDR3 has 15 residues. Trimming left V 6 bases short and J 0 bases short, with 12 bases between. The CDR3 region has the DNA TGTGCCAGCAGGAGAGGAGGATATAGCAATCAGCCCCAGCATTTT. Translation: CASRRGGYSNQPQHF.

This clonotype was seen more than once but under ten times. This rearrangement joins TRBV4-1 to TRBJ2-2; the D gene is possibly TRBD1 (6 bases). Germline CDR1 MGHRA, CDR2 YSYEKL. The CDR3 spans 15 residues. V lost 3 bases to trimming and J lost 6 bases, with 14 bases between them. The chain's CDR3 is CASSHPSGGSGELFF. The CDR3 region has the DNA TGCGCCAGCAGCCACCCCTCTGGGGGCTCCGGGGAGCTGTTTTTT.

This clonotype was counted a few times. The chain has TRBV7-9 and TRBJ2-2; D not certain. The CDR3 has 14 amino acids. Between the trimmed V and J ends, which lost 5 bases and 0 bases, there was a span of 7 bases. The germline gives CDR1 SEHNR, CDR2 FQNEAQ (reference sequence). CDR3 protein: CASSHSTNTGELFF. The CDR3 DNA reads TGTGCCAGCAGCCACTCCACGAACACCGGGGAGCTGTTTTTT.

The V and J genes are TRBV7-2 and TRBJ2-1, with D unresolved. The ends were cut back, 1 base at V and 7 bases at J, with 5 bases in the middle. In germline, CDR1 is SGHTA, CDR2 FQGNSA. This CDR3 spans 12 amino acids. The CDR3 spells CASSLDWNEQFF. DNA of the CDR3: TGTGCCAGCAGCTTAGATTGGAATGAGCAGTTCTTC.

This clonotype was observed a few times. The chain joins TRBV23-1 to TRBJ2-1, with D possibly matching TRBD1 (6 bases). TRBV23-1 is an ORF; its function is uncertain. Trimming took off 3 bases at V and 6 bases at J, with 21 bases between the two ends. This CDR3 is 17 amino acids long. CDR3 sequence: CASSQRQGSIVSNEQFF. CDR3 DNA sequence: TGCGCCAGCAGTCAGAGGCAGGGGAGTATTGTCAGCAATGAGCAGTTCTTC.

This rearrangement joins TRBV29-1 to TRBJ1-1, with D maybe TRBD1 (6 bases). CDR1 and CDR2 from the germline V gene are SQVTM and ANQGSEA. The CDR3 is 13 amino acids. Trimming cost V 6 bases and J 3 bases, with 14 bases left between them. The DNA for the CDR3 is TGCAGCGTGACCAGGGGACGGGACACTGAAGCTTTCTTT. Encoded protein: CSVTRGRDTEAFF.

The V gene is TRBV2, the J gene TRBJ2-6; D is perhaps TRBD2 (5 bases). V was cut by 8 bases and J by 4 bases, with 21 bases left in between. The CDR3 loop spans 17 amino acids. Germline V lookup: CDR1 SNHLY, CDR2 FYNNEI. The CDR3 is CASCAFWGSGGANVLTF. Here the CDR3 DNA reads TGTGCCAGCTGTGCCTTTTGGGGTTCGGGAGGGGCCAACGTCCTGACTTTC.

This clonotype was observed many times. The V call is TRBV12-3 or TRBV12-4, the J call TRBJ2-3, with TRBD2 identical over 12 bases. With 1 base clipped from V and 6 bases from J, the junction kept 2 bases outside the gene matches. The CDR3 is 15 amino acids. The CDR3 sequence is CASSLVLAGGDTQYF. Written as DNA, the CDR3 is TGTGCCAGCAGTTTAGTCCTAGCGGGAGGGGATACGCAGTATTTT.

This chain links TRBV25-1 with TRBJ2-1; D possibly corresponds to TRBD2 (5 bases). V was pared by 4 bases and J by 2 bases, with 12 bases between. The germline gives CDR1 MGHDK, CDR2 SYGVNS. This CDR3 has 15 amino acids. The CDR3 DNA reads as TGTGCCAGCAGTGCCCGGACTCCACCCTACAATGAGCAGTTCTTC. Amino acid sequence: CASSARTPPYNEQFF.

The CDR3 is CASSSWATGNEQFF. The CDR3 DNA reads TGTGCCAGCAGCTCTTGGGCGACCGGCAATGAGCAGTTCTTC. V is TRBV11-3 and J is TRBJ2-1; no firm D call. V was pared by 4 bases and J by 6 bases, with 13 bases between. CDR3 size: 14 residues. Per germline, CDR1 SGHNT and CDR2 YENEEA.

V and J are TRBV12-3 or TRBV12-4 and TRBJ2-7; D is uncertain. The CDR3 loop spans 15 amino acids. V was trimmed by 2 bases and J by 4 bases, leaving 15 bases between them. This chain's CDR3 is CASSLNWQTYYEQYV. The DNA of the CDR3 is TGTGCCAGCAGTTTAAACTGGCAGACCTATTACGAGCAGTACGTC.

The table lists this clonotype with a few counts. V gene TRBV15 combines with J gene TRBJ1-1; no clear D gene. The CDR3 spans 12 residues. The V and J ends lost 4 bases and 3 bases respectively, with 6 bases between them. CDR1 and CDR2 (germline): LNHNV, YYDKDF (reference sequence). This chain's CDR3 is CATSNRYTEAFF. The CDR3 nucleotides read TGTGCCACCAGCAACAGATACACTGAAGCTTTCTTT.

This clonotype was detected only a few times. The chain couples TRBV28 to TRBJ1-4, with a weak D call TRBD1 (6 bases). Germline CDR1 MDHEN, CDR2 SYDVKM. Deletions cut 3 bases from V and 6 bases from J, with 8 bases between. The CDR3 sequence is 13 residues long. The CDR3 DNA follows: TGTGCCAGCAGTTTTGAGGGGGATGAAAAACTGTTTTTT. Translated, it gives CASSFEGDEKLFF.

The chain couples TRBV6-1 to TRBJ2-1; 8 positions agree with TRBD2. V shed 6 bases, J shed 4 bases, and the junction held 14 bases outside the gene matches. CDR1 is MNHNS and CDR2 is SASEGT in the germline V gene. This CDR3 comprises 17 residues. CDR3 DNA sequence: TGTGCCAGCAGGCCCCAACCCGGGACTAGAAGTTACAATGAGCAGTTCTTC. Translated, it gives CASRPQPGTRSYNEQFF.

This clonotype occurred a few times. V usage is TRBV20-1 and J usage is TRBJ1-2; 9 bases match TRBD1. With 0 bases clipped from V and 2 bases from J, the junction kept 10 bases outside the gene matches. In germline, CDR1 is DFQATT, CDR2 SNEGSKA (reference sequence). This CDR3 has 17 residues. The CDR3 sequence: CSARDHTRQGGNYGYTF. Written as DNA, the CDR3 is TGCAGTGCTAGAGATCATACGAGACAGGGGGGAAACTATGGCTACACCTTC.

The chain couples TRBV4-3 to TRBJ2-1; 13 positions match TRBD2. The trim removed 4 bases at V and 6 bases at J, leaving 9 bases unmatched. CDR3 length: 17 residues. Looked up from germline, CDR1 is LGHNA and CDR2 is YSLEER. The CDR3 nucleotides read TGCGCCAGCAGCCCTCGACTAGCGGGGGGAACCGGCAATGAGCAGTTCTTC. The encoded protein is CASSPRLAGGTGNEQFF.